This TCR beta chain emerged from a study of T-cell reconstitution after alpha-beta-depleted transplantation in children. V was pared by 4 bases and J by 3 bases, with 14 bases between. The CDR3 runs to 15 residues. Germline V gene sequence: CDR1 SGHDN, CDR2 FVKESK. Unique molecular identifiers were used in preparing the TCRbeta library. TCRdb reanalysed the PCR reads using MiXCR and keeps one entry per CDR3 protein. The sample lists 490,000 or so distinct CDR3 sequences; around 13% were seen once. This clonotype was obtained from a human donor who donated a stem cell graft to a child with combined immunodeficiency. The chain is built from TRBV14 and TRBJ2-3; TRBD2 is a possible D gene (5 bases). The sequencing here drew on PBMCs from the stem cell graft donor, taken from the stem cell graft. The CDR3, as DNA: TGTGCCAGCAGCCTACGGAGGCTAGATACAGATACGCAGTATTTT. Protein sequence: CASSLRRLDTDTQYF. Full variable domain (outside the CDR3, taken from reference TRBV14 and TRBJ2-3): EAGVTQFPSHSVIEKGQTVTLRCDPISGHDNLYWYRRVMGKEIKFLLHFVKESKQDESGMPNNRFLAERTGGTYSTLKVQPAELEDSGVYFCASSLRRLDTDTQYFGPGTRLTVL.